These 6 T cell receptor beta chains originate from one sample sequenced in a study of blood T cell repertoires in COVID-19. TCRdb's copy holds only in-frame clones and misses some; the assay was immunoSEQ multiplex PCR. The top ten hold roughly 2.2% of the sample, which has 100,000 to 150,000 clones, around nine tenths seen once. Input material: peripheral blood. The receptors here all came from a woman between 50 and 59 years old with acute or convalescent COVID-19.

This chain connects TRBV9 to TRBJ2-5; D might be TRBD1 (6 bases). From germline, CDR1 is SGDLS and CDR2 YYNGEE. Trimming removed 0 bases from V and 4 bases from J, with 19 bases in between. The CDR3 has 17 amino acids. The CDR3 DNA is TGTGCCAGCAGCGTAGGTACAGGGCATGATTGGGGAGAGACCCAGTACTTC. Protein: CASSVGTGHDWGETQYF. Combining the CDR3 with reference TRBV9 and TRBJ2-5 gives the whole variable domain DSGVTQTPKHLITATGQRVTLRCSPRSGDLSVYWYQQSLDQGLQFLIQYYNGEERAKGNILERFSAQQFPDLHSELNLSSLELGDSALYFCASSVGTGHDWGETQYFGPGTRLLVL.

CDR3 loop: CASSVTPLAGGFNNEQFF. As DNA, the CDR3 is TGTGCCAGCAGCGTAACCCCACTAGCGGGAGGGTTCAACAATGAGCAGTTCTTC. The rearrangement joins TRBV9 to TRBJ2-1, with TRBD2 matching over 13 bases. This CDR3 has 18 residues. V lost 1 base to trimming and J lost 5 bases; unmatched junction nucleotides: 9. Looked up from germline, CDR1 is SGDLS and CDR2 is YYNGEE.

The chain combines TRBV27 with TRBJ2-1; 13 bases are a match to TRBD2. J gave up 0 bases and V 6 bases, and 5 bases lay outside the gene matches. This CDR3 spans 17 amino acids. Per germline, CDR1 MNHEY and CDR2 SMNVEV (reference sequence). CDR3 bases: TGTGCCAGCAGGGGGGGACTAGCGGGAAGCTCCTACAATGAGCAGTTCTTC. As protein: CASRGGLAGSSYNEQFF.

The J gene is TRBJ2-2, the V gene TRBV24-1, with D possibly TRBD1 on 6 matching bases. CDR3 length: 15 amino acids. Trimming left V 4 bases short and J 3 bases short, with 11 bases between. Germline V gene sequence: CDR1 KGHDR, CDR2 SFDVKD. The CDR3 region has the DNA TGTGCCACCAGTGAGGGGGCCGATTACACCGGGGAGCTGTTTTTT. Encoded protein: CATSEGADYTGELFF.

V is TRBV30 and J is TRBJ2-5; tentative D call: TRBD1 (8 bases). Germline values: CDR1 GTSNPN, CDR2 SVGIG (reference sequence). The V end was cut by 7 bases, the J end by 7 bases, with 13 bases between. The CDR3 length is 11 residues. This chain's CDR3 is CAYYRGGTQYF. As DNA, the CDR3 is TGTGCCTATTACAGGGGGGGGACCCAGTACTTC.

The genes are TRBV30 and TRBJ1-3; tentatively, D is TRBD1 (5 bases). CDR1 and CDR2 from the germline V gene are GTSNPN and SVGIG (reference sequence). The CDR3 totals 17 residues. V lost 4 bases and J 3 bases, leaving 22 bases between the germline ends. The CDR3 reads CAWIPKGRGGDGNTIYF. CDR3 DNA: TGTGCCTGGATCCCTAAGGGGAGGGGAGGAGATGGAAACACCATATATTTT.